This T cell receptor beta chain was profiled in a study of metastatic and nonmetastatic thyroid tumors. CDR3 size: 14 residues. Germline V gene sequence: CDR1 DFQATT, CDR2 SNEGSKA (reference sequence). V lost 6 bases to trimming and J lost 3 bases, with 15 bases between them. In this sample, this clone turned up many times. Authors' methods: The distant-metastasis classifier for papillary thyroid cancer was built from CDR3 differences across clinicopathological groups. TCRdb called clones again from the PCR reads with MiXCR. TCRdb's processing, not the authors', yielded these V and J calls. Here the sample spans more than 20,000 clones, 11% being singletons. All patients were untreated before thyroid surgery.

The chain employs TRBV20-1 and TRBJ1-5, with D maybe TRBD1 (5 bases). The clonotype comes from a female donor with papillary thyroid cancer or a benign thyroid nodule (not recorded which). Some clones in this sample may be carry-over from other donors' samples. Specimen: blood. CDR3 amino acids: CSARGGGNNQPQHF. DNA of the CDR3: TGCAGTGCGCGAGGTGGGGGGAACAATCAGCCCCAGCATTTT.